One sample yielded the 26 T cell receptor beta chains listed below, sequenced in a study of control samples from healthy donors and cancer patients. Sequencing used immunoSEQ multiplex PCR; TCRdb keeps in-frame clones, though not all of them. The top ten clones hold 4% to 4.5% of a sample with roughly 120,000 clones, about nine tenths of them seen once. Specimen: blood. The receptor source for this set is a human donor in good health. The donor label of this sample is uncertain.

The chain carries TRBV10-3 and TRBJ2-6; weak D call: TRBD1 (5 bases). Trimming left V 4 bases short and J 0 bases short, with 13 bases between. CDR1 and CDR2 from the germline V gene are ENHRY and SYGVKD. This CDR3 spans 17 amino acids. The CDR3 DNA is TGTGCCATCAGTGGAACAGGATCGAGCTCTGGGGCCAACGTCCTGACTTTC. Encoded protein: CAISGTGSSSGANVLTF.

The chain recombines TRBV5-1 with TRBJ2-3, with D unclear. This CDR3 has 17 residues. The V gene's germline CDR1 is SGHRS and CDR2 YFSETQ. Trimming stripped 0 bases from V and 0 bases from J, with 14 bases between. The CDR3 sequence is CASSLAMGGTSTDTQYF. The CDR3 DNA follows: TGCGCCAGCAGCTTGGCCATGGGCGGAACTAGCACAGATACGCAGTATTTT.

The V gene is TRBV18, the J gene TRBJ2-2, with TRBD1 identical over 7 bases. Germline loops: CDR1 KGHSH, CDR2 LQKENI. V trimming: 4 bases; J trimming: 0 bases; junction bases outside the gene matches: 2. CDR3 size: 15 residues. CDR3 protein: CASSLDRANTGELFF. The CDR3 nucleotides read TGTGCCAGCTCACTAGACAGGGCGAACACCGGGGAGCTGTTTTTT.

The chain links TRBV19 to TRBJ2-7, with D possibly TRBD1 on 5 matching bases. Germline CDR1 and CDR2: LNHDA and SQIVND (reference sequence). The V gene lost 4 bases and the J gene lost 5 bases, with 12 bases spanning the gap. The CDR3 loop spans 13 amino acids. CDR3 amino acids: CASSNGHGNEQYF. CDR3 DNA: TGTGCCAGTAGTAATGGACACGGAAACGAGCAGTACTTC.

J is TRBJ1-1 and V is TRBV29-1; D gene unclear. The CDR3 sequence is 15 residues long. V was trimmed by 4 bases and J by 0 bases, leaving 15 bases between them. Germline-derived CDR1 and CDR2 are SQVTM and ANQGSEA. This chain's CDR3 is CSVVGWSAMNTEAFF. Here the CDR3 DNA reads TGCAGCGTTGTCGGTTGGTCAGCCATGAACACTGAAGCTTTCTTT.

The rearrangement joins TRBV12-3 or TRBV12-4 to TRBJ2-2; D is perhaps TRBD1 or TRBD2 (6 bases each). CDR3 length: 13 residues. Trimming removed 5 bases from V and 6 bases from J, with 10 bases in between. Here the CDR3 reads CASSLRGPGELFF. The CDR3 DNA reads TGTGCCAGCAGTCTACGGGGGCCCGGGGAGCTGTTTTTT.

This chain links TRBV2 with TRBJ1-5; no clear D gene. The germline V gene has CDR1 SNHLY and CDR2 FYNNEI. Trimming stripped 4 bases from V and 3 bases from J, with 7 bases between. The length of the CDR3 is 13 residues. The chain's CDR3 is CASSVRVNQPQHF. The CDR3 DNA follows: TGTGCCAGCAGTGTAAGGGTCAATCAGCCCCAGCATTTT. The whole variable domain, remainder taken from reference TRBV2 and TRBJ1-5, is EPEVTQTPSHQVTQMGQEVILRCVPISNHLYFYWYRQILGQKVEFLVSFYNNEISEKSEIFDDQFSVERPDGSNFTLKIRSTKLEDSAMYFCASSVRVNQPQHFGDGTRLSIL.

This chain uses TRBV30 with TRBJ2-3; 11 nucleotides align to TRBD2. The CDR3 runs to 16 residues. V dropped 1 base and J dropped 6; count of bases not matched to a gene: 9. In germline, CDR1 is GTSNPN, CDR2 SVGIG (reference sequence). CDR3 in DNA: TGTGCCTGGAGTGGGGAGCTAGCGGGGGGAACGGATACGCAGTATTTT. Protein product: CAWSGELAGGTDTQYF.

This chain connects TRBV6-5 to TRBJ2-2; D is possibly TRBD2 (5 bases). Germline V CDR1 and CDR2: MNHEY, SVGAGI. The CDR3 has 13 residues. The V end was cut by 10 bases, the J end by 6 bases, with 15 bases between. The CDR3 coding sequence is TGTGCCACCCGTCGAGTGGAGGCCGGGGAGCTGTTTTTT. It codes for CATRRVEAGELFF.

V gene TRBV7-6 combines with J gene TRBJ1-4; 7 bases map to TRBD1. The CDR3 length is 15 residues. Trimming took 5 bases from V and 3 from J; bases not matched to a gene: 6. Looked up from germline, CDR1 is SGHVS and CDR2 is FNYEAQ. The CDR3 DNA reads as TGTGCCAGCAGCGAAACAGGGGTGTCTAATGAAAAACTGTTTTTT. This translates into CASSETGVSNEKLFF.

The chain couples TRBV5-1 to TRBJ1-2; the D is unclear. The CDR3 runs 14 residues. The ends were cut back, 2 bases at V and 4 bases at J, with 12 bases in the middle. Germline CDR1 is SGHRS and CDR2 is YFSETQ. The CDR3 nucleotides are TGCGCCAGCAGCTTTGGTAGGGATGGCTATGGCTACACCTTC. Amino acids: CASSFGRDGYGYTF.

The chain has TRBV6-2 or TRBV6-3 and TRBJ2-1; 8 bases line up with TRBD2. CDR1 and CDR2 (germline): MNHEY, SVGEGT. CDR3 size: 16 residues. Germline trimming cut 6 bases from V and 0 bases from J; bases unmatched to any gene: 7. CDR3 loop: CASSDGLAGSYNEQFF. The CDR3 DNA sequence: TGTGCCAGCAGCGATGGGCTAGCGGGCTCCTACAATGAGCAGTTCTTC.

This sequence joins TRBV5-4 and TRBJ2-3; possibly TRBD2 for D (6 bases). The CDR3 runs to 16 residues. V was clipped by 4 bases and J by 1 base, with 16 bases between them. Germline-derived CDR1 and CDR2 are SGHNT and YYREEE (reference sequence). Here the CDR3 reads CASSGGWGIGTDTQYF. The CDR3 DNA reads TGTGCCAGCAGCGGAGGGTGGGGCATTGGCACAGATACGCAGTATTTT.

The chain combines TRBV30 with TRBJ1-1; D not certain. The CDR3 totals 13 residues. Trimming shortened V by 2 bases and J by 7 bases, and 14 bases separated the two germline ends. The germline V gene has CDR1 GTSNPN and CDR2 SVGIG (reference sequence). CDR3 bases: TGTGCCTGGAGTTATTATACCGAAGGTGAAGCTTTCTTT. It translates to CAWSYYTEGEAFF.

The chain joins TRBV10-2 to TRBJ2-5; a possible D gene is TRBD1 (5 bases). From germline, CDR1 is WSHSY and CDR2 SAAADI. V lost 8 bases, J lost 7 bases, and 14 bases lay in between. This CDR3 has 12 amino acids. CDR3 residues: CASASGLGTQYF. Written as DNA, the CDR3 is TGCGCCAGCGCGTCAGGGTTGGGGACCCAGTACTTC.

The CDR3 DNA follows: TGTGCTAGTGGTTTGGAACATCCACCCCTCCACTTT. Translated, it gives CASGLEHPPLHF. The chain recombines TRBV12-5 with TRBJ1-6, with unresolved D. Germline V gene sequence: CDR1 LGHNT, CDR2 FRNRAP. With 1 base removed from V and 11 bases from J, the gap between germline ends came to 6 bases. This CDR3 is built from 12 residues.

V gene TRBV19 combines with J gene TRBJ2-1; 8 bases map to TRBD1. V was pared by 7 bases and J by 5 bases, with 16 bases of the junction left unmatched. Looked up from germline, CDR1 is LNHDA and CDR2 is SQIVND (reference sequence). The CDR3 spans 17 residues. CDR3 residues: CASTLGGSRTGNNEQFF. The CDR3 DNA sequence: TGTGCCAGTACCCTAGGGGGAAGTAGGACAGGGAACAATGAGCAGTTCTTC.

V usage is TRBV24-1 and J usage is TRBJ2-5; D perhaps matches TRBD2 (6 bases). V lost 4 bases and J 2 bases, leaving 13 bases between the germline ends. CDR1 is KGHDR, CDR2 SFDVKD, per germline. The CDR3 has 15 residues. CDR3 sequence reads: CATSEGGGGQETQYF. The CDR3, as DNA: TGTGCCACCAGTGAGGGAGGTGGGGGGCAAGAGACCCAGTACTTC.

This sequence joins TRBV6-5 and TRBJ1-2; D is possibly TRBD1 (6 bases). CDR1 MNHEY and CDR2 SVGAGI come from the germline V gene. The V end was cut by 5 bases, the J end by 2 bases, with 9 bases between. The CDR3 contains 13 residues. CDR3 in amino acids: CASSRTVNYGYTF. The CDR3 bases are TGTGCCAGCAGTCGGACAGTGAACTATGGCTACACCTTC.

The rearrangement joins TRBV5-6 to TRBJ1-2; the D is unclear. The CDR3 is 13 amino acids. CDR1 and CDR2 from the germline V gene are SGHDT and YYEEEE. V was clipped by 1 base and J by 6 bases, with 10 bases between them. CDR3 sequence (DNA): TGTGCCAGCAGCTTGTTGGGAAGGGATGGCTACACCTTC. Protein product: CASSLLGRDGYTF.

This clone was observed a single time. The chain has TRBV11-2 and TRBJ2-3, with D maybe TRBD2 (6 bases). Trimming shortened V by 1 base and J by 4 bases, and 18 bases separated the two germline ends. The CDR3 is 17 residues long. Germline V gene lookup returns CDR1 SGHAT and CDR2 FQNNGV. The chain's CDR3 is CASSLAGRGRGADTQYF. CDR3 in DNA: TGTGCCAGCAGCTTAGCGGGGCGGGGTCGGGGAGCAGATACGCAGTATTTT. Based on the CDR3 plus reference TRBV11-2 and TRBJ2-3, the full variable domain is EAGVAQSPRYKIIEKRQSVAFWCNPISGHATLYWYQQILGQGPKLLIQFQNNGVVDDSQLPKDRFSAERLKGVDSTLKIQPAKLEDSAVYLCASSLAGRGRGADTQYFGPGTRLTVL.

The chain carries TRBV19 and TRBJ1-2, with D possibly being TRBD1 (5 bases). V lost 2 bases and J 4 bases, leaving 14 bases between the germline ends. The CDR3 consists of 15 residues. Per germline, CDR1 LNHDA and CDR2 SQIVND (reference sequence). This CDR3 reads CASSIYIGATYGYTF. DNA of the CDR3: TGTGCCAGTAGTATATATATAGGGGCCACCTATGGCTACACCTTC.

CDR3 sequence (DNA): TGTGCCAGCAGCTTGGTTCGGGGGGGCGACACCGGGGAGCTGTTTTTT. Its translation: CASSLVRGGDTGELFF. The chain uses TRBV5-4 and TRBJ2-2; 8 bases match TRBD2. With V trimmed by 0 bases and J by 3 bases, 4 bases remained unmatched. This CDR3 is 16 amino acids long. CDR1 and CDR2 from the germline V gene are SGHNT and YYREEE (reference sequence).

The V gene is TRBV6-5, the J gene TRBJ2-3, with 7 bases lining up with TRBD1. Germline-derived CDR1 and CDR2 are MNHEY and SVGAGI. The CDR3 has 13 residues. The V gene end was trimmed by 6 bases and the J gene end by 1 base; junction bases not matched to a gene: 1. CDR3: CASSGQGTDTQYF. CDR3 nucleotides: TGTGCCAGCAGCGGACAGGGCACAGATACGCAGTATTTT.

This chain uses TRBV28 with TRBJ1-1, with 7 bases matching TRBD1. The trim removed 2 bases at V and 4 bases at J, leaving 13 bases unmatched. CDR1 and CDR2 from the germline V gene are MDHEN and SYDVKM. There are 17 residues in the CDR3. The CDR3 DNA sequence: TGTGCCAGCAGTTTAGACCGGACAGGCGGGCGGCGCACTGAAGCTTTCTTT. It yields the protein CASSLDRTGGRRTEAFF.

The chain has TRBV21-1 and TRBJ2-2. TRBV21-1 is a known pseudogene. CDR3 size: 16 residues. In DNA form, the CDR3 reads TGTGCCAGCAGCAAAGAGAGCGGGACAGTAACCGGGGAGCTGTTTTTT. It encodes CASSKESGTVTGELFF.